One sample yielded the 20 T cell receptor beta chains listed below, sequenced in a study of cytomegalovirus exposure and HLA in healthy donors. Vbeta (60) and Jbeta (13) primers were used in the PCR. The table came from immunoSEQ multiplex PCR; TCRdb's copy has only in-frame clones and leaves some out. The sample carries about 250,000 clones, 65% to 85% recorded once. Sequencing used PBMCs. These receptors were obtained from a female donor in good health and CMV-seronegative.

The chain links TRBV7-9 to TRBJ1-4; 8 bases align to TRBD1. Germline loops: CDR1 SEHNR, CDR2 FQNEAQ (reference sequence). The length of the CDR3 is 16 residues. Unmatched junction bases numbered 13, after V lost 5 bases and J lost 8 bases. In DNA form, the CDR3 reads TGTGCCAGCAGCATCCGTCTCGACAGGGGTTGGGAAAAACTGTTTTTT. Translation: CASSIRLDRGWEKLFF.

The CDR3 sequence: CATSRGGYTGELFF. For the CDR3, the DNA is TGTGCCACCAGCAGAGGAGGGTACACCGGGGAGCTGTTTTTT. V usage is TRBV15 and J usage is TRBJ2-2, with D maybe TRBD2 (5 bases). CDR1 LNHNV and CDR2 YYDKDF come from the germline V gene (reference sequence). The CDR3 extends over 14 amino acids. Trimming removed 1 base at V and 3 bases at J, with 6 bases between.

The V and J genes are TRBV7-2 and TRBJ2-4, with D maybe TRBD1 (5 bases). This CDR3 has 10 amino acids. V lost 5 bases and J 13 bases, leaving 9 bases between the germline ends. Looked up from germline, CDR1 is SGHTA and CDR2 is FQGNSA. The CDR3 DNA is TGTGCCAGCAGCGGGGCCGTCCAGTACTTC. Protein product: CASSGAVQYF.

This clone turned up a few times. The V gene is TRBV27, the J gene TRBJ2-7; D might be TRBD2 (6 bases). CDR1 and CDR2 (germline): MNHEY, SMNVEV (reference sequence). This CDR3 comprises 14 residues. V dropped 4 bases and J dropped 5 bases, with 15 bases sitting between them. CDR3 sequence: CASSSWGRSDEQYF. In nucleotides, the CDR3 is TGTGCCAGCAGTTCATGGGGGAGGAGCGACGAGCAGTACTTC.

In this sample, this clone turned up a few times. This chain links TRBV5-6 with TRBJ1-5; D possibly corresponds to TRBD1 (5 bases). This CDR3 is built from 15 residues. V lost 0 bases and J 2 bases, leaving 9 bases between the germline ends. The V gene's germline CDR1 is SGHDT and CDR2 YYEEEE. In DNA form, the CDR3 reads TGTGCCAGCAGCTTGGAGGGGAATGGCAATCAGCCCCAGCATTTT. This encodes CASSLEGNGNQPQHF.

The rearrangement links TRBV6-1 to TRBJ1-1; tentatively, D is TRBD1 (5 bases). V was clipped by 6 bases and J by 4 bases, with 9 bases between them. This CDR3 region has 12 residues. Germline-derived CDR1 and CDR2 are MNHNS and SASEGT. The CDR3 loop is CASSRQSTEAFF. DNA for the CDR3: TGTGCCAGCAGCCGACAGAGCACTGAAGCTTTCTTT.

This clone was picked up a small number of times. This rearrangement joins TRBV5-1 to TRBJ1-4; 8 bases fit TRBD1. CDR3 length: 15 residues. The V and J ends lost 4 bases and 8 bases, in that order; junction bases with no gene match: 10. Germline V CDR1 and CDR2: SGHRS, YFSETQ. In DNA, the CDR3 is TGCGCCAGCAGCGGAACCGGGACAGGACACGAAAAACTGTTTTTT. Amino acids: CASSGTGTGHEKLFF.

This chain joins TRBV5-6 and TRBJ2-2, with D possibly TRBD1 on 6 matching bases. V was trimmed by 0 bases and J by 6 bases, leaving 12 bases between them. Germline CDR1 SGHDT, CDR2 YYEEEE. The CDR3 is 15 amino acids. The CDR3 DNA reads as TGTGCCAGCAGCTTGGACGTTGGGGGCCCCGGGGAGCTGTTTTTT. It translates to CASSLDVGGPGELFF.

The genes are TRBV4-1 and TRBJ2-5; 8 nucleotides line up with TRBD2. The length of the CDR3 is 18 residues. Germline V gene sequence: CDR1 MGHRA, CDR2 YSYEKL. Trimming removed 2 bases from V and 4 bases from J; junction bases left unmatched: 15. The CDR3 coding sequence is TGCGCCAGCAGCCAAATACCCCCGGCGGGAGGTCTGGTAGAGACCCAGTACTTC. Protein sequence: CASSQIPPAGGLVETQYF.

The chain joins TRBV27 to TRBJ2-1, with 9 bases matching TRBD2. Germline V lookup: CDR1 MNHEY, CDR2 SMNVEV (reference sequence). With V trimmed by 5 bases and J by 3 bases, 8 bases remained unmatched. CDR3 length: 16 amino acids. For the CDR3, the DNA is TGTGCCAGCAGTCCCGATGTAGCGGGGGTCTACAATGAGCAGTTCTTC. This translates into CASSPDVAGVYNEQFF.

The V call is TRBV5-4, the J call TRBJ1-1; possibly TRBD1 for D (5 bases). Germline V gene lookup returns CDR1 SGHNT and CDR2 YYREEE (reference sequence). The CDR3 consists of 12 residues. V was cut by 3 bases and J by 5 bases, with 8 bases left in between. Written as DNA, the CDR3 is TGTGCCAGCAGCTGGGGGGAAACTGAAGCTTTCTTT. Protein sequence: CASSWGETEAFF.

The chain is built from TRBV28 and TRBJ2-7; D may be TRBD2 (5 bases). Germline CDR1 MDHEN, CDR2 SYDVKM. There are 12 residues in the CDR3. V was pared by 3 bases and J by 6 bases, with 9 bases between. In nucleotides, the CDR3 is TGTGCCAGCAGTTTTGGAGGTTCCGAGCAGTACTTC. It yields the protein CASSFGGSEQYF.

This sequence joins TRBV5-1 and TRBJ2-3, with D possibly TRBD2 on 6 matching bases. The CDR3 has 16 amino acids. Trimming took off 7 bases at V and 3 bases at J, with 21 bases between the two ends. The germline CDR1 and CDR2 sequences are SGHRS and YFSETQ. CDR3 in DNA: TGCGCCAGCCACCTGGGGGGAGCTCAGAGGACAGATACGCAGTATTTT. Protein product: CASHLGGAQRTDTQYF.

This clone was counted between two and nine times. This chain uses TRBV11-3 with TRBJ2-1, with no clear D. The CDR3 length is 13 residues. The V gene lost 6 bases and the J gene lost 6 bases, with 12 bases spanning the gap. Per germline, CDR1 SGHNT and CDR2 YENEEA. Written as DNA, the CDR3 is TGTGCCAGCAGTTCCTTAGAGTCCAATGAGCAGTTCTTC. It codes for CASSSLESNEQFF.

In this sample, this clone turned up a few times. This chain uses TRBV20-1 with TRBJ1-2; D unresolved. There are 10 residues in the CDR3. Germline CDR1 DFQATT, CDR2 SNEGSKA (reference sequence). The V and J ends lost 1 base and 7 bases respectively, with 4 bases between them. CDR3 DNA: TGCAGTGCTAGAGCCATTGGCTACACCTTC. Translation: CSARAIGYTF.

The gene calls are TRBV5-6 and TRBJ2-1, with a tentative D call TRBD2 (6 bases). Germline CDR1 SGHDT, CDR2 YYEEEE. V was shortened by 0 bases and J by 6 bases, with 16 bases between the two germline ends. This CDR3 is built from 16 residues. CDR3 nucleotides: TGTGCCAGCAGCTTGGACCGCGGGGTTGTACCCAATGAGCAGTTCTTC. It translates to CASSLDRGVVPNEQFF.

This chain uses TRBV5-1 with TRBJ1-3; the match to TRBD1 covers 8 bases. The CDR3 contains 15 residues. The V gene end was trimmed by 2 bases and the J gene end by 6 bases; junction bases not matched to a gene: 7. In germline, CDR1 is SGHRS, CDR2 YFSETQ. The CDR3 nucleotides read TGCGCCAGCAGCTTCCAGGGGGCCGGGGAAAACACCATATATTTT. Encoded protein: CASSFQGAGENTIYF.

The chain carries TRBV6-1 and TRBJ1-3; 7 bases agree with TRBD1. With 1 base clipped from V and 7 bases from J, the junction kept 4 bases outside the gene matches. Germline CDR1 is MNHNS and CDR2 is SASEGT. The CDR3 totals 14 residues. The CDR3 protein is CASSEGGQWNTIYF. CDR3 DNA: TGTGCCAGCAGTGAAGGGGGACAGTGGAACACCATATATTTT.

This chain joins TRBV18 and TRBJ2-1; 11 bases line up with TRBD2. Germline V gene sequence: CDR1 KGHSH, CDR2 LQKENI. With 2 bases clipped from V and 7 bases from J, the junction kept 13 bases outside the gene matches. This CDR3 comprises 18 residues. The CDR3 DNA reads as TGTGCCAGCTCACCAATAACTAGCGGGAGACGTGTTAGGAATGAGCAGTTCTTC. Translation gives CASSPITSGRRVRNEQFF.

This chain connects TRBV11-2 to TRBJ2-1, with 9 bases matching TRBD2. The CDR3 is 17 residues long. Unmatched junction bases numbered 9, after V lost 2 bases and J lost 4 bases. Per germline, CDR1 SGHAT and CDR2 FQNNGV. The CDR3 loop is CASSLLTGTSLYNEQFF. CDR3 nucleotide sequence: TGTGCCAGCAGCTTATTAACCGGGACTAGCCTTTACAATGAGCAGTTCTTC. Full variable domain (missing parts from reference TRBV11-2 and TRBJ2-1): EAGVAQSPRYKIIEKRQSVAFWCNPISGHATLYWYQQILGQGPKLLIQFQNNGVVDDSQLPKDRFSAERLKGVDSTLKIQPAKLEDSAVYLCASSLLTGTSLYNEQFFGPGTRLTVL.